The source of this T cell receptor (beta chain) is a study of cytomegalovirus exposure and HLA in healthy donors. Regarding the study as a whole: Later on, an analysis found that several of the most significant clusters appeared to be linked to common viral pathogens, which included parvovirus B19. HLA alleles were associated with 15,000 to 20,000 TCR beta sequences in a later analysis at 0.05 false discovery rate.

The germline gives CDR1 MDHEN, CDR2 SYDVKM. The CDR3 has 13 residues. After removal of 6 bases from V and 4 bases from J, the junction contained 4 bases not matched to a gene. Both 60 Vbeta primers and 13 Jbeta primers went into the PCR. The assay was immunoSEQ multiplex PCR, and TCRdb's table has in-frame clones only and misses some. The sample contains about 170,000 clones, approximately 81% of which appear only once. This clone was counted a single time. Its target is unknown. Additional DNA sequences in this sample encode the identical CDR3. The TCR was taken from a young man in good health and CMV-seropositive. The V gene is TRBV28, the J gene TRBJ1-1; 8 bases match TRBD1. The sequenced sample was PBMCs. CDR3 coding DNA: TGTGCCAGCAGCGGACAGGGAGGCACTGAAGCTTTCTTT. It is translated as CASSGQGGTEAFF.